This TCR beta chain appears in the sequencing data of a study of Ad26.COV2.S vaccination and SARS-CoV-2 variants. Study at large: The authors gave Ad26.COV2.S intramuscularly, either once or twice 56 days apart.

Clones were read by immunoSEQ multiplex PCR, and TCRdb kept only the in-frame ones, dropping some. The data contain fewer than 800,000 clones, 89% of them singletons. Treatment in this sample: around 19 received Ad26.COV2.S at low or high dose, single or two shots; about 5 received placebo; per-sample allocation not given. The samples date from day 63 after the first vaccine or placebo injection. The TCR was taken from a person between 18 and 60 years old who received the Ad26.COV2.S COVID-19 vaccine or a placebo. Specimen: peripheral blood, collected in a trial of Ad26.COV2.S vaccine versus placebo.

CDR3 protein: CASSPGGVTDTQYF. CDR3 in DNA: TGCGCCAGCAGCCCTGGTGGGGTCACAGATACGCAGTATTTT. The chain couples TRBV5-1 to TRBJ2-3; unclear D gene. Germline CDR1 is SGHRS and CDR2 is YFSETQ. Between the trimmed V and J ends, which lost 4 bases and 2 bases, there was a span of 11 bases. The CDR3 covers 14 residues. The full variable domain, rest sourced from reference TRBV5-1 and TRBJ2-3, is KAGVTQTPRYLIKTRGQQVTLSCSPISGHRSVSWYQQTPGQGLQFLFEYFSETQRNKGNFPGRFSGRQFSNSRSEMNVSTLELGDSALYLCASSPGGVTDTQYFGPGTRLTVL.